The next 29 T cell receptor beta chains were all read from a single sample in a study of spatial heterogeneity in lung cancer. Time point specified: sample taken at primary tumor resection. Sequencing was performed on whole RNA extracted from tumor and nontumor lung tissue, or from frozen PBMC, and the material was left unsorted. A single record per CDR3 protein comes from TCRdb applying MiXCR to the 5' RACE reads. Of more than 30,000 distinct CDR3 sequences detected, about 6% appear once; the ten largest clones hold under 14%. The sequenced sample was PBMCs, obtained at surgery. All receptors derive from a male donor with early-stage non-small cell lung cancer.

This chain connects TRBV24-1 to TRBJ2-7, with 9 bases that match TRBD1. The CDR3 contains 14 residues. J was trimmed by 11 bases and V by 7 bases; bases with no gene match: 14. Germline V gives CDR1 KGHDR, CDR2 SFDVKD. CDR3 DNA: TGTGCCACCAGCGCCGGGACAGGGTCAGGCCGGGAGTACTTC. It translates to CATSAGTGSGREYF.

This clonotype was picked up a small number of times. V usage is TRBV12-3 or TRBV12-4 and J usage is TRBJ2-5, with 13 bases matching TRBD2. The CDR3 is made up of 15 amino acids. V was clipped by 5 bases and J by 7 bases; unmatched bases: 7. The CDR3 DNA reads as TGTGCCAGCAGTCCCACTAGCGGGGGGGCCAGGACCCAGTACTTC. It is translated as CASSPTSGGARTQYF.

V gene TRBV7-2 combines with J gene TRBJ2-1, with TRBD1 as a possible D gene (6 bases). The ends were cut back, 5 bases at V and 7 bases at J, with 21 bases in the middle. The CDR3 totals 16 residues. CDR1 is SGHTA and CDR2 is FQGNSA in the germline V gene. CDR3: CASSPNPVAGVNEQFF. DNA of the CDR3: TGTGCCAGCAGCCCCAACCCGGTGGCAGGGGTAAATGAGCAGTTCTTC.

Many counts were recorded for this clonotype. This chain uses TRBV5-1 with TRBJ2-6; D ambiguous. V was clipped by 0 bases and J by 0 bases, with 7 bases between them. This CDR3 has 16 amino acids. Germline V gives CDR1 SGHRS, CDR2 YFSETQ. CDR3 sequence (DNA): TGCGCCAGCAGCTTGGAAAGGAACTCTGGGGCCAACGTCCTGACTTTC. Encoded protein: CASSLERNSGANVLTF.

This clonotype occurred a few times. This rearrangement joins TRBV19 to TRBJ1-5, with D possibly TRBD1 on 6 matching bases. The CDR3 is 14 amino acids. V dropped 4 bases and J dropped 11 bases, with 18 bases sitting between them. Germline V CDR1 and CDR2: LNHDA, SQIVND (reference sequence). CDR3 amino acids: CASSTNRAQLAQHF. CDR3 DNA sequence: TGTGCCAGTAGTACCAACAGGGCTCAGTTGGCCCAGCATTTT. Variable domain in full (rest from reference TRBV19 and TRBJ1-5): DGGITQSPKYLFRKEGQNVTLSCEQNLNHDAMYWYRQDPGQGLRLIYYSQIVNDFQKGDIAEGYSVSREKKESFPLTVTSAQKNPTAFYLCASSTNRAQLAQHFGDGTRLSIL.

This clonotype came up many times. This chain uses TRBV5-1 with TRBJ2-1; 7 bases agree with TRBD2. There are 17 residues in the CDR3. V was clipped by 0 bases and J by 6 bases; unmatched bases: 12. Germline V gives CDR1 SGHRS, CDR2 YFSETQ. Written as DNA, the CDR3 is TGCGCCAGCAGCTTGGTTCCCGGCGGGGAGGGGCGCAATGAGCAGTTCTTC. It codes for CASSLVPGGEGRNEQFF.

This clonotype has at least ten counts. V and J are TRBV7-9 and TRBJ2-7, with unresolved D. Germline values: CDR1 SEHNR, CDR2 FQNEAQ (reference sequence). V lost 0 bases and J 4 bases, leaving 7 bases between the germline ends. The CDR3 sequence is 13 residues long. CDR3 DNA: TGTGCCAGCAGCTTAGCTGACACTTACGAGCAGTACTTC. Its translation: CASSLADTYEQYF.

The chain employs TRBV28 and TRBJ2-5; D unresolved. Germline assignment: CDR1 MDHEN and CDR2 SYDVKM. Deletions cut 5 bases from V and 7 bases from J, with 11 bases between. The CDR3 is 12 amino acids. The CDR3 protein is CASSPLLGTQYF. CDR3 nucleotide sequence: TGTGCCAGCAGTCCACTATTAGGGACCCAGTACTTC.

This clonotype appeared many times. The chain couples TRBV5-1 to TRBJ2-7; 14 bases line up with TRBD2. V lost 0 bases and J lost 5; bases outside the gene matches: 1. The CDR3 sequence is 15 residues long. The germline V gene encodes CDR1 SGHRS and CDR2 YFSETQ. The CDR3 here is CASSLEGLAGDEQYF. CDR3 nucleotide sequence: TGCGCCAGCAGCTTGGAGGGACTAGCGGGGGACGAGCAGTACTTC.

This clonotype was counted many times. The CDR3 region has the DNA TGTGCCAGCAGCCCCGACAGGGATCGCAATCAGCCCCAGCATTTT. Translation gives CASSPDRDRNQPQHF. The gene calls are TRBV5-5 and TRBJ1-5; 7 positions match TRBD1. CDR1 and CDR2 from the germline V gene are SGHKS and YYEKEE (reference sequence). The V gene end was trimmed by 4 bases and the J gene end by 2 bases; junction bases not matched to a gene: 6. The CDR3 is 15 residues long.

This clonotype was seen many times. J is TRBJ1-2 and V is TRBV15, with D possibly being TRBD1 (5 bases). Germline CDR1 reads LNHNV; CDR2 reads YYDKDF (reference sequence). This CDR3 comprises 17 residues. Trimming removed 5 bases from V and 6 bases from J, with 25 bases in between. The CDR3: CATSAHSGDSGGDGYTF. CDR3 in DNA: TGTGCCACCAGCGCCCATAGCGGGGACTCAGGAGGCGATGGCTACACCTTC.

This clonotype was seen ten or more times. This rearrangement joins TRBV30 to TRBJ1-6; no reliable D call. The CDR3 length is 11 residues. Germline V gene data show CDR1 as GTSNPN and CDR2 as SVGIG (reference sequence). V shed 5 bases and J shed 6 bases, with 5 bases lying between them. CDR3 in amino acids: CAWAGNSPLHF. CDR3 DNA sequence: TGTGCCTGGGCCGGTAATTCACCCCTCCACTTT. Filled out from reference TRBV30 and TRBJ1-6, the complete variable domain reads SQTIHQWPATLVQPVGSPLSLECTVEGTSNPNLYWYRQAAGRGLQLLFYSVGIGQISSEVPQNLSASRPQDRQFILSSKKLLLSDSGFYLCAWAGNSPLHFGNGTRLTVT.

As regards this clonotype: A much larger clone differs from this one at a single base, so this may be a read error. The rearrangement uses TRBV29-1 and TRBJ2-2, with a possible D match to TRBD2 (6 bases). The CDR3 extends over 12 amino acids. Per germline, CDR1 SQVTM and CDR2 ANQGSEA. Here the CDR3 DNA reads TGCGGCGTTGGGGAGGCCATCGGGGAGCTGTTTTTT. Amino acid sequence: CGVGEAIGELFF.

The J gene is TRBJ2-3, the V gene TRBV21-1; TRBD2, the D gene given by the table, was not confirmed from the DNA. TRBV21-1 is labeled a pseudogene. There are 17 residues in the CDR3. This chain's CDR3 is CASRKATAGEITDTQYF. CDR3 nucleotide sequence: TGTGCCAGCAGAAAAGCGACAGCGGGGGAAATCACAGATACGCAGTATTTT.

At least ten counts were recorded for this clonotype. The V and J genes are TRBV18 and TRBJ1-1, with D uncertain. V dropped 2 bases and J dropped 0 bases, with 10 bases sitting between them. Germline V gives CDR1 KGHSH, CDR2 LQKENI. This CDR3 contains 15 residues. In DNA form, the CDR3 reads TGTGCCAGCTCACCATCTAGTTTCATGAACACTGAAGCTTTCTTT. This translates into CASSPSSFMNTEAFF. Full variable domain (outside the CDR3, taken from reference TRBV18 and TRBJ1-1): NAGVMQNPRHLVRRRGQEARLRCSPMKGHSHVYWYRQLPEEGLKFMVYLQKENIIDESGMPKERFSAEFPKEGPSILRIQQVVRGDSAAYFCASSPSSFMNTEAFFGQGTRLTVV.

The V gene is TRBV23-1, the J gene TRBJ2-7; possible D gene TRBD2, 5 bases. TRBV23-1 carries the ORF label, with uncertain function. The length of the CDR3 is 16 residues. V was trimmed by 0 bases and J by 0 bases, leaving 12 bases between them. The CDR3 sequence: CASSQSKDCSSYEQYF. The CDR3, as DNA: TGCGCCAGCAGTCAATCTAAGGACTGCAGCTCCTACGAGCAGTACTTC.

The sample holds many counts of this clonotype. The chain joins TRBV20-1 to TRBJ2-7; TRBD2 matches 7 bases. Germline CDR1 DFQATT, CDR2 SNEGSKA (reference sequence). Trimming took 3 bases from V and 2 from J; bases not matched to a gene: 13. This CDR3 has 16 amino acids. CDR3 residues: CSASPRRAGETYEQYF. The DNA of the CDR3 is TGCAGTGCTAGCCCCCGGAGGGCGGGGGAAACCTACGAGCAGTACTTC.

This clonotype was detected ten times or more. This chain links TRBV27 with TRBJ1-5; D is ambiguous. Trimming took 0 bases from V and 4 from J, leaving 10 bases between them. CDR3 length: 15 amino acids. Germline V lookup: CDR1 MNHEY, CDR2 SMNVEV (reference sequence). The CDR3: CASSLSNSRNQPQHF. In nucleotides, the CDR3 is TGTGCCAGCAGTTTATCGAACAGCAGAAATCAGCCCCAGCATTTT.

This clonotype was detected ten times or more. The rearrangement links TRBV5-5 to TRBJ1-5; D not certain. The V end was cut by 0 bases, the J end by 3 bases, with 7 bases between. The CDR3 has 14 residues. Germline CDR1 reads SGHKS; CDR2 reads YYEKEE (reference sequence). The CDR3 is CASSLEGFNQPQHF. CDR3 nucleotide sequence: TGTGCCAGCAGCTTGGAAGGGTTCAATCAGCCCCAGCATTTT. The full variable domain, with the rest looked up from reference TRBV5-5 and TRBJ1-5, is DAGVTQSPTHLIKTRGQQVTLRCSPISGHKSVSWYQQVLGQGPQFIFQYYEKEERGRGNFPDRFSARQFPNYSSELNVNALLLGDSALYLCASSLEGFNQPQHFGDGTRLSIL.

This clonotype was counted ten times or more. The V gene is TRBV14, the J gene TRBJ2-1; D unresolved. CDR3 length equals 12 residues. V lost 4 bases to trimming and J lost 6 bases, with 7 bases between them. Germline V lookup: CDR1 SGHDN, CDR2 FVKESK. CDR3 protein: CASSLLRNEQFF. DNA for the CDR3: TGTGCCAGCAGCCTCCTTCGCAATGAGCAGTTCTTC.

The sample holds many counts of this clonotype. V is TRBV10-3 and J is TRBJ1-2; D might be TRBD1 (5 bases). CDR3 length: 14 residues. Trimming took off 6 bases at V and 2 bases at J, with 13 bases between the two ends. In germline, CDR1 is ENHRY, CDR2 SYGVKD. CDR3 bases: TGTGCCATCAGAGCAGGGATCGAAAACTATGGCTACACCTTC. Translated, it gives CAIRAGIENYGYTF.

This clonotype was observed at least ten times. The rearrangement uses TRBV7-9 and TRBJ1-6; D remains ambiguous. The CDR3 is made up of 12 amino acids. Germline loops: CDR1 SEHNR, CDR2 FQNEAQ (reference sequence). The V end was cut by 5 bases, the J end by 13 bases, with 12 bases between. The CDR3 region is CASSRSLLPLHF. CDR3 sequence (DNA): TGTGCCAGCAGCAGGAGCCTCCTCCCCCTCCACTTT.

This clonotype was seen ten or more times. The J gene is TRBJ2-5, the V gene TRBV27; 9 bases map to TRBD2. J gave up 2 bases and V 3 bases, and 4 bases lay outside the gene matches. CDR1 is MNHEY and CDR2 is SMNVEV in the germline V gene (reference sequence). The CDR3 loop spans 15 amino acids. The CDR3 here is CASSFKRGVQETQYF. CDR3 bases: TGTGCCAGCAGTTTCAAGCGGGGGGTGCAAGAGACCCAGTACTTC.

As to this clonotype: A much bigger clone sits one base away, suggesting this may be a read error. This sequence joins TRBV10-3 and TRBJ1-2; D possibly corresponds to TRBD1 (5 bases). The germline V gene encodes CDR1 ENHRY and CDR2 SYGVKD. The CDR3 is 13 amino acids. The CDR3: CAIGDGSYYSYTF. DNA for the CDR3: TGTGCCATCGGGGACGGGAGCTACTATAGCTACACCTTC.

This clonotype was counted many times. The genes are TRBV18 and TRBJ1-3; D is unclear. The V end was cut by 4 bases, the J end by 13 bases, with 11 bases between. The CDR3 is made up of 11 amino acids. From germline, CDR1 is KGHSH and CDR2 LQKENI. The CDR3 bases are TGTGCCAGCTCACTCGCGGATCGAATATATTTT. Translating it yields CASSLADRIYF.

This clonotype was seen repeatedly, ten times or more. This rearrangement joins TRBV28 to TRBJ1-4, with D hard to call. The V gene lost 6 bases and the J gene lost 0 bases, with 14 bases spanning the gap. This CDR3 contains 16 residues. Germline V gene sequence: CDR1 MDHEN, CDR2 SYDVKM. The CDR3 nucleotides are TGTGCCAGCAGCACCCCGAACATGGCAACTAATGAAAAACTGTTTTTT. Protein product: CASSTPNMATNEKLFF.

This clonotype was recorded at least ten times. The V and J genes are TRBV12-3 or TRBV12-4 and TRBJ1-5; the D is unclear. CDR3 length: 14 amino acids. V lost 3 bases, J lost 2 bases, and 8 bases lay in between. CDR3 bases: TGTGCCAGCAGTTTTGGGATTGGCAATCAGCCCCAGCATTTT. Translated: CASSFGIGNQPQHF.

This clonotype was seen many times. V is TRBV10-3 and J is TRBJ1-2; 9 nucleotides align to TRBD1. V lost 3 bases to trimming and J lost 4 bases; unmatched junction nucleotides: 3. Germline V gene sequence: CDR1 ENHRY, CDR2 SYGVKD. There are 14 residues in the CDR3. The CDR3 is CAISDTGGGYGYTF. The CDR3 nucleotides are TGTGCCATCAGTGACACAGGGGGCGGCTATGGCTACACCTTC.

This clonotype was seen repeatedly, ten times or more. J is TRBJ2-1 and V is TRBV12-3 or TRBV12-4; TRBD2 aligns across 8 bases. This CDR3 has 15 amino acids. Germline trimming cut 5 bases from V and 0 bases from J; bases unmatched to any gene: 3. The CDR3 region is CASSLSGSSYNEQFF. DNA for the CDR3: TGTGCCAGCAGTCTAAGCGGGAGCTCCTACAATGAGCAGTTCTTC.